These 5 T cell receptor beta chains came from one sample sequenced in a study of cytomegalovirus exposure and HLA in healthy donors (dated by TCRdb to the late 2010s). Library generation was performed with the immunoSEQ multiplex PCR assay. The multiplex PCR relied on a mix of 60 forward primers for TCR Vbeta segments and 13 reverse primers for TCR Jbeta segments. As stored in TCRdb, this immuneACCESS dataset retains in-frame rearrangements with V and J assigned. A fraction of the clones does not appear; measured against another copy, unresolved V genes explain less than half of the discrepancy, and the remainder lacks a known reason. Recorded for this sample are about 150,000 clones; roughly 80% of them occurred a single time. The top ten clones comprise under 4.5% of the sample. Material: PBMCs. These receptors all come from a woman aged 40-49 years in good health and CMV-seronegative.

The rearrangement joins TRBV7-2 to TRBJ2-1, with 13 bases matching TRBD2. CDR1 and CDR2 (germline): SGHTA, FQGNSA. The length of the CDR3 is 16 residues. With 4 bases clipped from V and 9 bases from J, the junction kept 9 bases outside the gene matches. CDR3 bases: TGTGCCAGCAGCTCCCGACTAGCGGGGGGCAGGGGTGAGCAGTTCTTC. Translated, it gives CASSSRLAGGRGEQFF.

The chain recombines TRBV28 with TRBJ2-7, with D perhaps TRBD1 (6 bases). V was trimmed by 8 bases and J by 1 base, leaving 9 bases between them. This CDR3 spans 12 amino acids. Per the germline V gene, CDR1 is MDHEN and CDR2 is SYDVKM. The DNA of the CDR3 is TGTGCCAGCTCGACAGGTTCCTACGAGCAGTACTTC. Translation: CASSTGSYEQYF. Full variable domain (remainder filled in from reference TRBV28 and TRBJ2-7): DVKVTQSSRYLVKRTGEKVFLECVQDMDHENMFWYRQDPGLGLRLIYFSYDVKMKEKGDIPEGYSVSREKKERFSLILESASTNQTSMYLCASSTGSYEQYFGPGTRLTVT.

The sample holds one count of this clone. The chain recombines TRBV5-1 with TRBJ1-6; D is unclear. The CDR3 covers 14 residues. With 0 bases removed from V and 3 bases from J, the gap between germline ends came to 4 bases. CDR1 and CDR2 (germline): SGHRS, YFSETQ. CDR3 sequence reads: CASSLDSYNSPLHF. DNA of the CDR3: TGCGCCAGCAGCTTGGACAGCTATAATTCACCCCTCCACTTT.

The chain is built from TRBV25-1 and TRBJ1-2; no clear D gene. Germline CDR1 reads MGHDK; CDR2 reads SYGVNS. The CDR3 loop spans 13 amino acids. The V end was cut by 4 bases, the J end by 6 bases, with 12 bases between. The CDR3 bases are TGTGCCAGCAGTGCGCAGGCAGGCGATGGCTACACCTTC. It yields the protein CASSAQAGDGYTF.

The rearrangement joins TRBV18 to TRBJ1-2; D is uncertain. The V gene lost 2 bases and the J gene lost 0 bases, with 10 bases spanning the gap. The CDR3 totals 15 residues. CDR1 and CDR2 (germline): KGHSH, LQKENI. The chain's CDR3 is CASSPSGEANYGYTF. The CDR3, as DNA: TGTGCCAGCTCACCAAGCGGGGAAGCTAACTATGGCTACACCTTC.